This T cell receptor (beta chain) appears in the sequencing data of a study of shared clonotypes between healthy human individuals (dated by TCRdb to 2019 to 2021). Regarding the research as a whole: A couple of women and three men aged 18 to 49 years were included in the cohort. For each donor, three plates each were used for CD4 naive and CD4 memory, two plates were used for CD8 naive, and one plate was used for CD8 memory. Blood TCR repertoires of about 5 healthy adults were deeply sequenced to estimate repertoire size and the extent of clonotype sharing between individuals. Different laboratories and diverse techniques were used to prepare libraries and sequence TCR repertoires, to increase sequencing depth and limit assay-specific biases. Each donor's leukapheresis produced roughly between roughly 0.9 and 8.9 billion PBMCs.

Paper-wide results and their limitations: Sharing across several donors was observed for around 5% of naive CD4, around 3.5% of naive CD8, 2% to 2.5% of memory CD4, and approximately 0.41% of memory CD8 clonotypes. Pairwise subsampling indicated that sequencing depth was expected to affect the degree of clonotype sharing among donors. The genetic and exposure-history diversity represented was limited by the small number of donors. Sampling was limited to blood, and TCR repertoires in tissue likely differ from TCR repertoires in blood. Even with the large sequencing depth, rarefaction of the sorted-subset datasets indicated that sequencing was incomplete. Estimated clonotype richness was generally larger for naive than for memory subsets. Clonotypes shared by all four sorted-subset donors showed higher generation probabilities than non-shared clonotypes.

Worth noting for this clone: Its cognate antigen has yet to be identified. No much larger clonotype is one base removed from it; base qualities were not supplied.

Using the deep immunoSEQ assay, TCR CDR3 regions were amplified from genomic DNA by multiplex PCR. For each cell subset, the extracted genomic DNA was distributed evenly across all wells of several immunoSEQ 96-well plates, and each plate served as one replicate. For sorted subsets, about 0.2 ug genomic DNA, equal to tens of thousands of T cell genomes, was loaded into each replicate PCR. Purified libraries were measured with a Qubit 3.0 fluorometer, size-checked on a Bioanalyzer 2100, and measured again with the KAPA Library Quantification kit. Every immunoSEQ 96-well plate was sequenced on a dedicated single-read 150-cycle Illumina NextSeq 550 flow cell. As for the authors' bioinformatics: Because only junctional sequences without quality scores were contained in the immunoSEQ output, filtering matching that applied to full-length reads could not be performed. To assign V/J genes and CDR3, sequences were annotated against IMGT germline references using PyIR, a Python wrapper for IgBLAST v1.9. Reads were filtered out if the reads had weak V/J assignments (E-value above 1e-6), no CDR3, stop codons, out-of-frame junctions, or ambiguous translated residues. V3J clonotypes were defined as sequences sharing the same inferred V gene, J gene, and CDR3 amino acid sequence. The percentage overlap between two repertoires was calculated by dividing the number of shared unique clonotypes by the size of the smaller repertoire. Richness of each repertoire was evaluated using RTK rarefaction, the Chao1 estimator, and Recon v2.1 estimates of unobserved clonotypes. Generation probabilities for all TCRbeta clonotypes obtained by the gDNA method from a handful of donors were computed using OLGA. Drawn from immuneACCESS, this table holds only the in-frame rearrangements with V and J called that TCRdb kept. Clones are partly lost; checked studies trace under half to an unresolved V gene and leave the rest unexplained. V, J and clone size are those of that table, while D and trimming were read from the DNA. The sample table shows 1,400,000 or so clones, and about 98.5% are seen once. 0.36% of the sample belongs to the ten largest clones.

The donors were healthy, HIV-negative adults with no recently reported acute infections or vaccinations. All donors were Caucasian adults living in Nashville, Tennessee, USA. CD4+ T cells were enriched by magnetic negative selection; naive cells were then positively selected on CD45RA, and the negative fraction formed the memory subset. Blood was obtained by leukapheresis, after which PBMCs were separated by Ficoll-Histopaque density gradient centrifugation and cryopreserved in liquid nitrogen vapor phase. Analytical flow cytometry was used to check the purity and quantity of each magnetically sorted T cell population. Genomic DNA was isolated from every sorted fraction and measured by UV absorbance on a Nanodrop 2000c. V is clipped by 10 bases and J by 7 bases, and the sequence between their germline boundaries is 14 bases long. Counted from cysteine to phenylalanine, this CDR3 has 12 amino acids. Only the CDR3 DNA is retained, 36 bases long and in frame from the first base. Sequences SGHNT (CDR1) and YYREEE (CDR2) are obtained from the germline V gene (reference sequence).

This TCR was recovered from a man aged 30 to 39 in good health. Here the chain combines TRBV5-4 and TRBJ1-4; the D gene cannot be named for sure. Sample: naive CD4+ T cells sorted from blood. The sample's cell subset or site label, decoded: CD45RA+ positively selected. The CDR3 reads CALSQNSEKLFF. The sequenced DNA is TGTGCCCTGAGTCAGAACTCTGAAAAACTGTTTTTT.